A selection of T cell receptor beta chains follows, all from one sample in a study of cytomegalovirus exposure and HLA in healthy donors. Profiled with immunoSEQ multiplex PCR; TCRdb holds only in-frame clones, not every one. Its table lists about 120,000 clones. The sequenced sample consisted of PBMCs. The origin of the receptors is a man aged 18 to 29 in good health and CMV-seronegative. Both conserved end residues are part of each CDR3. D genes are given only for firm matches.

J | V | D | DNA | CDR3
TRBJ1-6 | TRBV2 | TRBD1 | TGTGCCAGCCATGGTGGACAGGGTGGATCACCCCTCCACTTT | CASHGGQGGSPLHF
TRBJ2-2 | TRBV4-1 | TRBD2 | TGCGCCAGCAGCCTCTCTTCTAGCGGGGTCCGCACCGGGGAGCTGTTTTTT | CASSLSSSGVRTGELFF
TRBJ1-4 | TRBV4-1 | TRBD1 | TGCGCCAGCAGCCAATTACGAGACAGGGACTTTGTCCTGTTTTTT | CASSQLRDRDFVLFF
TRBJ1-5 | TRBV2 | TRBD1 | TGTGCCAGCACCGGACAGGTGATGGGAAATCAGCCCCAGCATTTT | CASTGQVMGNQPQHF
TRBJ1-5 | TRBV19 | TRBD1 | TGTGCCAGTAGCTGGACAGGAACTAGCAATCAGCCCCAGCATTTT | CASSWTGTSNQPQHF
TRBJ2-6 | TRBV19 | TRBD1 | TGTGCCAGTAGTCCGGGACAGGGGTCATCTGGGGCCAACGTCCTGACTTTC | CASSPGQGSSGANVLTF
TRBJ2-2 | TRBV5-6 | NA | TGTGCCAGCAGCCGACGACAGCATACTTACACCGGGGAGCTGTTTTTT | CASSRRQHTYTGELFF
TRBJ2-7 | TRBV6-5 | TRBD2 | TGTGCCAGCAGCCCCGGGACTAGCCCTGAGCAGTACTTC | CASSPGTSPEQYF
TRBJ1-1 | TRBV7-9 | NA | TGTGCCAGCAGTAGCCCGAACACTGAAGCTTTCTTT | CASSSPNTEAFF
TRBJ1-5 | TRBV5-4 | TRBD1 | TGTGCCAGCAGCGGGGGGACAGGGTTGGATCAGCCCCAGCATTTT | CASSGGTGLDQPQHF
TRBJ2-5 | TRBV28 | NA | TGTGCCAGGGATGAGGGGGGGATAGGAGAGACCCAGTACTTC | CARDEGGIGETQYF
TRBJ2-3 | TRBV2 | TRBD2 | TGTGCCAGCAGTGGGGCTAGCGGGGACACATACACAGATACGCAGTATTTT | CASSGASGDTYTDTQYF
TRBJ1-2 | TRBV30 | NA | TGTGCCTGGAGTGCCTCAACCACAGGGTCCGGCTACACCTTC | CAWSASTTGSGYTF
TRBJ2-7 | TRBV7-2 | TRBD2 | TGTGCCAGCAGCTTGAGCGGGAGCTCCTACGAGCAGTACTTC | CASSLSGSSYEQYF
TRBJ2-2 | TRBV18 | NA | TGTGCCAGCTCACCCTACGACACCGGGGAGCTGTTTTTT | CASSPYDTGELFF
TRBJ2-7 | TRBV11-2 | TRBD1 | TGTGCCAGCAGCCCTGGGACAGATTCGAGAATGTACGAGCAGTACTTC | CASSPGTDSRMYEQYF
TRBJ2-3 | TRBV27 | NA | TGTGCCAGCAGTCCATCCTGGGCTTTCCCAGATACGCAGTATTTT | CASSPSWAFPDTQYF
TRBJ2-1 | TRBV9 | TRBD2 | TGTGCCAGCAGCGTAGTAAGCGGGAGTTACAATGAGCAGTTCTTC | CASSVVSGSYNEQFF
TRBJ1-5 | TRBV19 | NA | TGTGCCAGTAGAGGCCAGGGGAAGAATCAGCCCCAGCATTTT | CASRGQGKNQPQHF
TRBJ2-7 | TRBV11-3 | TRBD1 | TGTGCCAGCAGCGAAGGACAGGGCTCGAGTGAGCAGTACTTC | CASSEGQGSSEQYF
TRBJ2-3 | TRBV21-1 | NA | TGTGCCAGCAGCAAAAAGTACGGACTAGAAGCAGATACGCAGTATTTT | CASSKKYGLEADTQYF
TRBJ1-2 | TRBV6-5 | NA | TGTGCCAGCACGGGGGGTCCGCCCTATGGCTACACCTTC | CASTGGPPYGYTF
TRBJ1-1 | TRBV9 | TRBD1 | TGTGCCAGCAGCGTAGGGACAGGGAGGGCTTTCTTT | CASSVGTGRAFF
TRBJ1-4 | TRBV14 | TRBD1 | TGTGCCAGCAGCCTCCGGGACAGGGGACCCACTAATGAAAAACTGTTTTTT | CASSLRDRGPTNEKLFF
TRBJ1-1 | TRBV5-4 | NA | TGTGCCAGCAGCGGAGTGAACACTGAAGCTTTCTTT | CASSGVNTEAFF
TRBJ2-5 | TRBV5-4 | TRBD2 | TGTGCCAGCAGCTCCCAGCGGGAGAGAGGGGAGACCCAGTACTTC | CASSSQRERGETQYF
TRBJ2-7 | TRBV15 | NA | TGTGCCACCAGCAGAGGAGGAACACCCTCGGCCGAGCAGTACTTC | CATSRGGTPSAEQYF
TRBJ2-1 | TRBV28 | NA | TGTGCCAGCAGTTCTAGAACTGACAATGAGCAGTTCTTC | CASSSRTDNEQFF
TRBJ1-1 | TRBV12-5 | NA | TGTGCTAGTGGTTTCTACGCCGACAAAGCTTTCTTT | CASGFYADKAFF
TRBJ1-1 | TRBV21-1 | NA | TGTGCCAGCAGCAAAGTACCAGACTACACTGAAGCTTTCTTT | CASSKVPDYTEAFF
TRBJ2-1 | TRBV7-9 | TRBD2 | TGTGCCAGCAGGCGACTAGCGGGAGAGGTCAATGAGCAGTTCTTC | CASRRLAGEVNEQFF
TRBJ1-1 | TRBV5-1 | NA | TGCGCCAGCAGCTCCCAAACAGGGACCACTGAAGCTTTCTTT | CASSSQTGTTEAFF
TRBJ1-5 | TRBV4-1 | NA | TGCGCCAGCAGCCAAGATCGGGGGTATAGCAATCAGCCCCAGCATTTT | CASSQDRGYSNQPQHF
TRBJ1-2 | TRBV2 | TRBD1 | TGTGCCAGCAGTCGGACAGGGACTAACTATGGCTACACCTTC | CASSRTGTNYGYTF
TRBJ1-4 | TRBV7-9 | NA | TGTGCCAGCAGCTCCCCGGGGGCTAATGAAAAACTGTTTTTT | CASSSPGANEKLFF
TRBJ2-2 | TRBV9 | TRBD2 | TGTGCCAGCAGCGTAGAGGCGGGAGAAGGAAACACCGGGGAGCTGTTTTTT | CASSVEAGEGNTGELFF
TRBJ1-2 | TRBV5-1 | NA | TGCGCCAGCAGCCCCGGGCGGGGACCGGATGGCTACACCTTC | CASSPGRGPDGYTF
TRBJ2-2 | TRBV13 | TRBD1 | TGTGCCAGCAGCTTAAAGTGGGGGACAGGGATCACCGGGGAGCTGTTTTTT | CASSLKWGTGITGELFF
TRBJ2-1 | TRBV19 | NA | TGTGCCAGTAGTATAGGAGGGAGGGGGTGGTCCTACAATGAGCAGTTCTTC | CASSIGGRGWSYNEQFF
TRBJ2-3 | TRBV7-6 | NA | TGTGCCAGCAGCTTAATGGGAGAGGCAGATACGCAGTATTTT | CASSLMGEADTQYF
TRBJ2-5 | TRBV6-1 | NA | TGTGCCAGCACGGACAGACAAGAGACCCAGTACTTC | CASTDRQETQYF
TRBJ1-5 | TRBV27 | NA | TGTGCCAGCAGCCCTCGGGGAAGGGAAAATCAGCCCCAGCATTTT | CASSPRGRENQPQHF
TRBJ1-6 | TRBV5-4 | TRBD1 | TGTGCCAGCAGCTTGCCAGGGGGCATTTCACCCCTCCACTTT | CASSLPGGISPLHF
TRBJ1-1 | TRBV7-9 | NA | TGTGCCAGCAGCTATGCAAAGGGGACTGAAGCTTTCTTT | CASSYAKGTEAFF
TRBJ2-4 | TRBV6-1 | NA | TGTGCCAGCCAGGGACTAGCCAAAAACATTCAGTACTTC | CASQGLAKNIQYF
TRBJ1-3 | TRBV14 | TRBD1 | TGTGCCAGCAGCCGCTCAGGGGGGTCTGGAAACACCATATATTTT | CASSRSGGSGNTIYF
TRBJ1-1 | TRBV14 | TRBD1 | TGTGCCAGTAGCCTCCGGGACAGGGGTACTGAAGCTTTCTTT | CASSLRDRGTEAFF
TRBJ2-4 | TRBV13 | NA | TGTGCCAGCAGCTTAGGTGAACTAGCCAAAAACATTCAGTACTTC | CASSLGELAKNIQYF
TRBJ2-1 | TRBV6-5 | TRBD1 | TGTGCCAGCGCGGGGGACAGGGCTTACAATGAGCAGTTCTTC | CASAGDRAYNEQFF
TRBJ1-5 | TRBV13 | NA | TGTGCCAGCAGCTTAGGCCTGGGGAGTAGCAATCAGCCCCAGCATTTT | CASSLGLGSSNQPQHF